A single sample gave rise to the 2 T cell receptor beta chains below, sequenced in a study of blood T cell repertoires in COVID-19. Measured with immunoSEQ multiplex PCR; TCRdb has only the in-frame clones, and not every one. The table lists roughly 260,000 clones, approximately 90% of them singletons. Sequencing was done on a sample of peripheral blood. These receptor sequences come from a man between 60 and 70 years old who had recovered from COVID-19.

The CDR3 nucleotides read TGCGCCAGCAGCCCCGGACTAGCCCCAGGGAACCAGCCCCAGCATTTT. This gives the protein CASSPGLAPGNQPQHF. The chain is built from TRBV5-1 and TRBJ1-5; the D gene is possibly TRBD1 (5 bases). Germline CDR1 SGHRS, CDR2 YFSETQ. Trimming removed 4 bases at V and 7 bases at J, with 21 bases between. CDR3 size: 16 residues.

The V call is TRBV7-2, the J call TRBJ1-1; 12 positions agree with TRBD1. Germline lookup yields CDR1 SGHTA and CDR2 FQGNSA. This CDR3 is 16 amino acids long. V was pared by 5 bases and J by 5 bases, with 9 bases of the junction left unmatched. CDR3 in amino acids: CASSDRDRGLGTEAFF. The CDR3 nucleotides read TGTGCCAGCAGCGACCGGGACAGGGGGCTAGGTACTGAAGCTTTCTTT.